The clone carrying this T cell receptor (beta chain) was found many times. Its antigen remains unidentified. This specimen belongs to a study of breast tumors, draining lymph nodes, adjacent tissues. The CDR3 is 13 residues long. CDR1 and CDR2 (germline): ENHRY, SYGVKD. Between the trimmed V and J ends, which lost 2 bases and 0 bases, there was a span of 5 bases. Study findings and constraints: The data were judged consistent with most tumor T cells coming from lymph node and expanding in tumor. Tumor repertoires ranked between lymph nodes and nontumor tissue in diversity, with V and J gene preferences. Compared with basal-like, luminal-like tumors shared significantly more repertoire with nontumor tissue. That most tumor T cells come from lymph nodes remained unproven.

One entry per CDR3 protein results from TCRdb running MiXCR on the multiplex PCR reads. The sample records 20,000 or so distinct CDR3 sequences, approximately 42% being singletons. The genes are TRBV10-3 and TRBJ2-7, with D unresolved. This receptor was obtained from a female donor with breast cancer. Some clones in this sample may be carry-over from other donors' samples. Source material: breast tumor tissue. CDR3: CAISEPASYEQYF. CDR3 nucleotide sequence: TGTGCCATCAGTGAGCCGGCCTCCTACGAGCAGTACTTC.